Below, one TCR beta chain is given with its context. Its antigen is unidentified. The entry originates in a study of identifying expanded T cells in peripheral blood. Study-level results: Variance in clone template counts between approximately two-week samples significantly increased with total template count across all healthy donors. Differentially abundant clones: roughly 1.2 between replicates, roughly 16 at about two weeks, less than 25 at four.

Measured with immunoSEQ multiplex PCR; TCRdb has only the in-frame clones, and not every one. The sample holds around 95,000 clones, about 87% seen once. During the collection period, no donor immune events like infections were recorded. Material for sequencing was blood. This TCR came from a person between 18 and 75 years old in good health.

The CDR3 DNA follows: TGTGCCTGGCGGAGTGTGGGGGAGCAGTACTTC. Amino acid sequence: CAWRSVGEQYF. The chain has TRBV30 and TRBJ2-5; tentatively, D is TRBD1 or TRBD2 (5 bases each). V lost 5 bases to trimming and J lost 11 bases, with 15 bases between them. This CDR3 contains 11 residues. Per germline, CDR1 GTSNPN and CDR2 SVGIG (reference sequence).